The rows below give T cell receptor beta chains drawn from one sample of a study of blood T cell repertoires in COVID-19. The method was immunoSEQ multiplex PCR; TCRdb's version includes in-frame clones alone and lacks a portion of them. The sample lists over 200,000 clones; 87% were seen once. Source material: PBMCs or T cells enriched from blood (not recorded which). Every receptor here comes from a man aged 25 to 45 who had recovered from COVID-19. Both conserved end residues are part of each CDR3. The D gene is left open where the match is weak. Only part of the rows carry a size: once, few, many, or a class if the clone is expanded.

j_call v_call clone_size d_call cdr3_aa cdr3_nt
TRBJ2-7 TRBV19 . . CATRKAGEQYF TGTGCCACTCGAAAAGCGGGCGAGCAGTACTTC
TRBJ2-1 TRBV10-2 . . CASTLSIPAYNEQFF TGCGCCAGCACCCTTAGCATCCCCGCCTACAATGAGCAGTTCTTC
TRBJ2-2 TRBV28 . . CASSSAGIAGELFF TGTGCCAGCAGTAGTGCGGGAATCGCCGGGGAGCTGTTTTTT
TRBJ1-2 TRBV11-2 once . CASSPNWGGLNYGYTF TGTGCCAGCAGCCCAAATTGGGGGGGCCTTAACTATGGCTACACCTTC
TRBJ1-6 TRBV5-1 . . CASKESSYNSPLHF TGCGCCAGCAAGGAGAGCTCCTATAATTCACCCCTCCACTTT
TRBJ2-5 TRBV5-1 few . CASSPGLVQETQYF TGCGCCAGCAGCCCGGGACTGGTTCAAGAGACCCAGTACTTC
TRBJ1-2 TRBV19 . . CASSPTGDYGYTF TGTGCCAGTAGTCCAACAGGTGACTATGGCTACACCTTC
TRBJ1-2 TRBV4-2 . . CASSQGRADRWNYGYTF TGTGCCAGCAGCCAAGGCCGGGCGGACAGATGGAACTATGGCTACACCTTC
TRBJ2-3 TRBV10-3 . TRBD2 CAIRGTSGGTDTQYF TGTGCCATCAGAGGGACTAGCGGTGGCACAGATACGCAGTATTTT
TRBJ2-1 TRBV5-1 . TRBD2 CASSPGPTSGSTTSYNEQFF TGCGCCAGCAGCCCGGGCCCGACTAGCGGGAGTACTACCTCCTACAATGAGCAGTTCTTC
TRBJ2-7 TRBV15 . . CATSRAGAEQYF TGTGCCACCAGCAGAGCAGGGGCCGAGCAGTACTTC
TRBJ2-6 TRBV5-4 few . CASSLAGVSHSGANVLTF TGTGCCAGCAGCTTGGCAGGGGTCTCGCACTCTGGGGCCAACGTCCTGACTTTC
TRBJ2-7 TRBV7-8 once TRBD1 CASSPGTGGGQTYEQYF TGTGCCAGCAGCCCGGGGACAGGGGGCGGTCAAACCTACGAGCAGTACTTC
TRBJ1-3 TRBV5-5 . . CASSLGVETGNTIYF TGTGCCAGCAGCTTGGGAGTGGAGACTGGAAACACCATATATTTT
TRBJ1-2 TRBV5-4 . TRBD1 CASTTGQDANYGYTF TGTGCCAGCACCACCGGACAGGACGCTAACTATGGCTACACCTTC
TRBJ2-5 TRBV4-1 once . CASSQIASTQETQYF TGCGCCAGCAGCCAAATCGCGTCAACCCAAGAGACCCAGTACTTC
TRBJ1-2 TRBV5-4 . . CASSPQGYGYTF TGTGCCAGCAGCCCACAGGGCTATGGCTACACCTTC
TRBJ1-2 TRBV30 once . CAWSVSGAGYTF TGTGCCTGGAGTGTAAGCGGGGCTGGCTACACCTTC
TRBJ1-4 TRBV5-1 . . CASRLQTTNEKLFF TGCGCCAGCAGGTTACAGACAACTAATGAAAAACTGTTTTTT
TRBJ1-1 TRBV18 . TRBD1 CASSRDSFNTEAFF TGTGCCAGCTCACGGGACAGTTTTAACACTGAAGCTTTCTTT
TRBJ2-1 TRBV5-6 few TRBD2 CASSRLVGGRANNEQFF TGTGCCAGCAGCCGGCTTGTGGGAGGGAGAGCCAACAATGAGCAGTTCTTC
TRBJ1-4 TRBV28 once TRBD1 CASSSITGGQGEKLFF TGTGCCAGCAGCTCTATCACGGGGGGACAGGGCGAAAAACTGTTTTTT
TRBJ1-1 TRBV10-3 once . CAAGPLAGDFTEAFF TGTGCCGCCGGTCCCCTGGCAGGTGATTTCACTGAAGCTTTCTTT
TRBJ2-5 TRBV27 . TRBD2 CASSSGTSGTQETQYF TGTGCCAGCAGCTCCGGGACTAGCGGAACGCAAGAGACCCAGTACTTC
TRBJ1-1 TRBV7-2 . . CASSLGQMGAFF TGTGCCAGCAGCCTAGGACAGATGGGGGCTTTCTTT